One and the same sample provided the 27 T cell receptor beta chains below, sequenced in a study of Graves' ophthalmopathy and Graves' hyperthyroidism. TCR beta CDR3 regions were amplified from RNA transcripts. HTBI primers served in a first-round RT-PCR, which a second-round multiplex PCR followed. TCRdb fed the multiplex PCR reads into MiXCR, producing one record per CDR3 protein. This sample yields about 400,000 distinct CDR3 sequences, of which approximately 20% are seen a single time; 1.5% to 2% belongs to the top ten. The sequencing input was peripheral blood. These receptors originate from a woman aged 18 to 35 with Graves' ophthalmopathy.

There are many counts of this clonotype. The V and J genes are TRBV28 and TRBJ1-5, with 8 bases lining up with TRBD1. V dropped 6 bases and J dropped 2; count of bases not matched to a gene: 6. The CDR3 is 15 amino acids. Germline CDR1 reads MDHEN; CDR2 reads SYDVKM. The CDR3 DNA reads as TGTGCCAGCAGCACACCGGGACAGGGCAATCAGCCCCAGCATTTT. The encoded protein is CASSTPGQGNQPQHF.

This clonotype has a count of ten or more. This chain joins TRBV6-1 and TRBJ2-1, with a weak D call TRBD1 (5 bases). The germline V and J ends were trimmed by 2 bases and 0 bases, with 8 bases remaining between them. From germline, CDR1 is MNHNS and CDR2 SASEGT. There are 15 residues in the CDR3. For the CDR3, the DNA is TGTGCCAGCAGTGAAACTCAGGGCTCCTACAATGAGCAGTTCTTC. It specifies CASSETQGSYNEQFF.

This clonotype has at least ten counts. The V call is TRBV28, the J call TRBJ1-1, with D uncertain. The CDR3 is made up of 15 amino acids. Trimming removed 2 bases from V and 4 bases from J, with 14 bases in between. The germline CDR1 and CDR2 sequences are MDHEN and SYDVKM. Here the CDR3 DNA reads TGTGCCAGCAGTTTAGTACGAAGGGTATCCACTGAAGCTTTCTTT. Protein product: CASSLVRRVSTEAFF.

This clonotype was seen ten or more times. V gene TRBV6-5 combines with J gene TRBJ1-1; D possibly corresponds to TRBD1 (5 bases). V was clipped by 5 bases and J by 4 bases, with 14 bases between them. The CDR3 has 14 amino acids. The germline V gene encodes CDR1 MNHEY and CDR2 SVGAGI. The CDR3 coding sequence is TGTGCCAGCAGTCCCTCAGGGAGGGCCACTGAAGCTTTCTTT. Translated, it gives CASSPSGRATEAFF.

This clonotype was recorded at least ten times. The V gene is TRBV30, the J gene TRBJ2-7, with TRBD1 as a possible D gene (5 bases). CDR1 is GTSNPN, CDR2 SVGIG, per germline (reference sequence). V gave up 1 base and J gave up 4 bases, with 14 bases separating them. This CDR3 contains 14 residues. CDR3 protein: CAWSGRSGLYEQYF. DNA of the CDR3: TGTGCCTGGAGTGGCCGGTCAGGGCTTTACGAGCAGTACTTC.

The rearrangement uses TRBV2 and TRBJ1-5, with no clear D. Germline assignment: CDR1 SNHLY and CDR2 FYNNEI. The length of the CDR3 is 14 residues. Between the trimmed V and J ends, which lost 3 bases and 0 bases, there was a span of 6 bases. CDR3 nucleotide sequence: TGTGCCAGCAGTGATATGATTAGCAATCAGCCCCAGCATTTT. Amino acids: CASSDMISNQPQHF.

The sample holds many counts of this clonotype. The V gene is TRBV19, the J gene TRBJ1-1, with TRBD1 matching 7 bases. The germline CDR1 and CDR2 sequences are LNHDA and SQIVND (reference sequence). V shed 7 bases, J shed 4 bases, and the junction held 18 bases outside the gene matches. The CDR3 contains 17 residues. DNA for the CDR3: TGTGCCAGTAAAGATCTGATAGGGGGCCTGGGAGGCACTGAAGCTTTCTTT. Translation: CASKDLIGGLGGTEAFF.

This clonotype was counted at least ten times. The V gene is TRBV20-1, the J gene TRBJ1-1; possibly TRBD1 for D (5 bases). The CDR3 is made up of 11 amino acids. The germline gives CDR1 DFQATT, CDR2 SNEGSKA (reference sequence). CDR3 amino acids: CTAGGNTEAFF. Written as DNA, the CDR3 is TGCACCGCGGGGGGTAACACTGAAGCTTTCTTT.

This clonotype was seen repeatedly, ten times or more. This may stem from a read error, because a much larger clone lies one nucleotide away. The genes are TRBV6-1 and TRBJ2-5; TRBD2 matches 7 bases. CDR1 is MNHNS and CDR2 is SASEGT in the germline V gene. There are 15 residues in the CDR3. The V gene end was trimmed by 4 bases and the J gene end by 0 bases; junction bases not matched to a gene: 5. CDR3 nucleotide sequence: TGTGCCAGCAGTGGCCGGGACTACAACCAAGAGACCCAGTACTTC. Protein sequence: CASSGRDYNQETQYF.

The chain uses TRBV30 and TRBJ2-7; the match to TRBD2 covers 8 bases. CDR3 length: 16 residues. Germline V CDR1 and CDR2: GTSNPN, SVGIG (reference sequence). With 3 bases clipped from V and 0 bases from J, the junction kept 10 bases outside the gene matches. The CDR3 here is CAWSTRLSGGSYEQYF. CDR3 bases: TGTGCCTGGAGCACACGACTGAGCGGGGGCTCCTACGAGCAGTACTTC.

This clonotype was counted many times. The chain combines TRBV20-1 with TRBJ1-5; TRBD1 agrees at 8 bases. CDR3 length: 15 amino acids. Germline lookup yields CDR1 DFQATT and CDR2 SNEGSKA (reference sequence). Trimming removed 5 bases from V and 3 bases from J; junction bases left unmatched: 9. CDR3 nucleotides: TGCAGTGCTGGATACTGGGGACAGGTCAATCAGCCCCAGCATTTT. Its translation: CSAGYWGQVNQPQHF.

This clonotype was counted between two and nine times. The chain couples TRBV5-1 to TRBJ1-3; no definite D call. Trimming stripped 9 bases from V and 0 bases from J, with 10 bases between. This CDR3 has 13 amino acids. Germline values: CDR1 SGHRS, CDR2 YFSETQ. CDR3 coding DNA: TGCGCCACCTGGGCGGTCTCTGGAAACACCATATATTTT. It codes for CATWAVSGNTIYF.

This clonotype was seen at least ten times. The chain uses TRBV30 and TRBJ1-3; D uncertain. The CDR3 is 13 residues long. V lost 3 bases to trimming and J lost 2 bases, with 8 bases between them. CDR1 and CDR2 from the germline V gene are GTSNPN and SVGIG (reference sequence). CDR3 coding DNA: TGTGCCTGGAGGGTAGGCCCTGGAAACACCATATATTTT. Translated: CAWRVGPGNTIYF.

The J gene is TRBJ2-7, the V gene TRBV11-2; 8 bases line up with TRBD2. The junction had 19 bases not matched to a gene; V was cut back by 4 bases and J by 2 bases. This CDR3 comprises 19 residues. Per the germline V gene, CDR1 is SGHAT and CDR2 is FQNNGV. CDR3 sequence (DNA): TGTGCCAGCAGCTACCCCGGGACTAGTGGTAGGCGTGCTACCTACGAGCAGTACTTC. Protein: CASSYPGTSGRRATYEQYF.

This sequence joins TRBV6-1 and TRBJ2-5, with 9 nucleotides matching TRBD1. Unmatched junction bases numbered 10, after V lost 4 bases and J lost 7 bases. The CDR3 length is 15 residues. Germline V gene data show CDR1 as MNHNS and CDR2 as SASEGT. The CDR3 reads CASSGGTGSRGTQYF. The CDR3 DNA is TGTGCCAGCAGTGGCGGGACAGGGTCGAGGGGGACCCAGTACTTC.

This chain uses TRBV28 with TRBJ2-7, with TRBD1 matching 9 bases. Germline-derived CDR1 and CDR2 are MDHEN and SYDVKM. The CDR3 sequence is 15 residues long. Trimming cost V 7 bases and J 5 bases; bases outside gene matches: 12. The CDR3 here is CASTNVGTGSHEQYF. CDR3 nucleotides: TGTGCCAGCACCAACGTCGGGACAGGGTCCCACGAGCAGTACTTC. Full variable domain (outside the CDR3, taken from reference TRBV28 and TRBJ2-7): DVKVTQSSRYLVKRTGEKVFLECVQDMDHENMFWYRQDPGLGLRLIYFSYDVKMKEKGDIPEGYSVSREKKERFSLILESASTNQTSMYLCASTNVGTGSHEQYFGPGTRLTVT.

A few counts support this clonotype. The chain combines TRBV12-3 or TRBV12-4 with TRBJ1-2, with 8 nucleotides matching TRBD1. This CDR3 has 14 amino acids. Trimming at V came to 6 bases and at J to 4 bases, leaving 7 bases not matched to a gene. The CDR3: CASSPRTGRYGYTF. The DNA for the CDR3 is TGTGCCAGCAGCCCTAGGACAGGGCGCTATGGCTACACCTTC.

In its sample, this clonotype was seen once. The genes are TRBV5-1 and TRBJ2-5; D uncertain. CDR3 length: 8 amino acids. The V gene's germline CDR1 is SGHRS and CDR2 YFSETQ. The CDR3 region has the DNA TGCGTCGGGGAGACCCAGTACTTC. Translated, it gives CVGETQYF.

In this sample, this clonotype turned up many times. The chain employs TRBV7-2 and TRBJ1-1, with a tentative D call TRBD1 (5 bases). V was clipped by 5 bases and J by 8 bases, with 21 bases between them. The CDR3 runs 15 residues. Germline lookup yields CDR1 SGHTA and CDR2 FQGNSA. The CDR3 DNA follows: TGTGCCAGCAGCCAGGTGCGGAGGGGTCGGTGGGAAGCTTTCTTT. Its translation: CASSQVRRGRWEAFF.

This clonotype was picked up many times. The chain uses TRBV3-1 and TRBJ2-5; D not certain. The CDR3 runs to 15 residues. Germline V gene sequence: CDR1 LGHDT, CDR2 YNNKEL (reference sequence). Trimming removed 0 bases at V and 1 base at J, with 9 bases between. CDR3 in amino acids: CASSQEGSPQETQYF. The CDR3 region has the DNA TGTGCCAGCAGCCAAGAGGGGTCCCCCCAAGAGACCCAGTACTTC.

This clonotype showed up many times. The rearrangement links TRBV20-1 to TRBJ2-5, with a possible D match to TRBD2 (7 bases). Deletions cut 6 bases from V and 4 bases from J, with 9 bases between. Germline-derived CDR1 and CDR2 are DFQATT and SNEGSKA (reference sequence). This CDR3 has 11 amino acids. CDR3 nucleotides: TGCAGTGCCGGGGGGCGAGAGACCCAGTACTTC. Translating it yields CSAGGRETQYF.

This clonotype was seen at least ten times. The chain recombines TRBV27 with TRBJ2-7; 8 nucleotides line up with TRBD1. This CDR3 region has 14 residues. Germline V gene sequence: CDR1 MNHEY, CDR2 SMNVEV (reference sequence). Trimming removed 6 bases from V and 6 bases from J; junction bases left unmatched: 10. The CDR3 DNA is TGTGCCAGCAGCCCCGAGCCCACAGGGGGCGAGCAGTACTTC. This sequence encodes CASSPEPTGGEQYF.

Ten or more counts support this clonotype. The chain is built from TRBV7-6 and TRBJ2-5; 12 bases agree with TRBD1. V lost 5 bases, J lost 7 bases, and 2 bases stayed unmatched. Per germline, CDR1 SGHVS and CDR2 FNYEAQ. The CDR3 runs 13 residues. The CDR3 DNA reads TGTGCCAGCAGCACGGGACAGGGGGCGACCCAGTACTTC. Encoded protein: CASSTGQGATQYF. The variable domain in full, with the rest retrieved from reference TRBV7-6 and TRBJ2-5, is GAGVSQSPRYKVTKRGQDVALRCDPISGHVSLYWYRQALGQGPEFLTYFNYEAQQDKSGLPNDRFSAERPEGSISTLTIQRTEQRDSAMYRCASSTGQGATQYFGPGTRLLVL.

This clonotype was recorded at least ten times. The chain has TRBV5-1 and TRBJ1-1; tentatively, D is TRBD1 (6 bases). Trimming took off 3 bases at V and 0 bases at J, with 12 bases between the two ends. This CDR3 has 15 residues. Looked up from germline, CDR1 is SGHRS and CDR2 is YFSETQ. The CDR3 nucleotides are TGCGCCAGCAGCTCGGGGGACACTTTGAACACTGAAGCTTTCTTT. Encoded protein: CASSSGDTLNTEAFF.

V is TRBV7-2 and J is TRBJ2-5, with D perhaps given as TRBD1 or TRBD2 (5 bases each). The V gene lost 7 bases and the J gene lost 5 bases, with 20 bases spanning the gap. The CDR3 has 15 amino acids. Looked up from germline, CDR1 is SGHTA and CDR2 is FQGNSA. CDR3 DNA: TGTGCCAGCACCATAAGTTGGGGCCGAGGGGAGACCCAGTACTTC. The encoded protein is CASTISWGRGETQYF.

This clonotype was seen at least ten times. The chain combines TRBV6-1 with TRBJ2-7; D is uncertain. The CDR3 is made up of 15 amino acids. The ends were cut back, 4 bases at V and 0 bases at J, with 13 bases in the middle. Per germline, CDR1 MNHNS and CDR2 SASEGT. Written as DNA, the CDR3 is TGTGCCAGCAGTGGAGAGGTCGGAAGCTCCTACGAGCAGTACTTC. Translating gives CASSGEVGSSYEQYF.

This clonotype has only a few counts. This sequence joins TRBV4-3 and TRBJ2-5; D is possibly TRBD1 or TRBD2 (5 bases each). Trimming took 0 bases from V and 4 from J, leaving 12 bases between them. The CDR3 loop spans 15 amino acids. From germline, CDR1 is LGHNA and CDR2 YSLEER. The CDR3, as DNA: TGCGCCAGCAGCCAAGATATAACTAGGGGAGAGACCCAGTACTTC. It translates to CASSQDITRGETQYF.